These 22 T cell receptor beta chains were all obtained from the same sample, sequenced in a study of T cell responses to AZD1222 COVID-19 vaccine. The repertoire was sequenced with immunoSEQ multiplex PCR; TCRdb's copy has only in-frame clones and lacks some. The sample has approximately 190,000 clones; around nine tenths are singletons. Source: peripheral blood, taken 28 days after the second dose of the MenACWY control vaccine. Source of these receptors: an adult who received the MenACWY meningococcal vaccine as a control.

The rearrangement links TRBV5-1 to TRBJ1-4; D ambiguous. In germline, CDR1 is SGHRS, CDR2 YFSETQ. The CDR3 totals 14 residues. Deletions cut 1 base from V and 7 bases from J, with 11 bases between. CDR3 coding DNA: TGCGCCAGCAGCTTGTCCGTCCCGGGTGAAAAACTGTTTTTT. Its translation is CASSLSVPGEKLFF.

The rearrangement links TRBV9 to TRBJ1-1; 9 positions agree with TRBD1. Losses at the gene ends were 0 bases for V and 5 bases for J; bases not matched to a gene: 8. CDR1 SGDLS and CDR2 YYNGEE come from the germline V gene. The CDR3 loop spans 16 amino acids. The CDR3 DNA is TGTGCCAGCAGCGTAGCACAGGGGGCTTACCCAACTGAAGCTTTCTTT. Translated, it gives CASSVAQGAYPTEAFF.

DNA of the CDR3: TGTGCCAGTGACACCGGGGAGCTGTTTTTT. This codes for CASDTGELFF. The V call is TRBV6-5, the J call TRBJ2-2; D call uncertain. Trimming shortened V by 9 bases and J by 3 bases, and 2 bases separated the two germline ends. The CDR3 is 10 residues long. The V gene's germline CDR1 is MNHEY and CDR2 SVGAGI.

The chain links TRBV9 to TRBJ2-3, with D uncertain. Trimming removed 3 bases from V and 4 bases from J, with 6 bases in between. The CDR3 sequence is 12 residues long. Germline values: CDR1 SGDLS, CDR2 YYNGEE. The CDR3 coding sequence is TGTGCCAGCAGCGCAGATTCAGATACGCAGTATTTT. Protein sequence: CASSADSDTQYF.

The chain has TRBV18 and TRBJ2-1; TRBD1 aligns across 8 bases. Germline trimming cut 4 bases from V and 2 bases from J; bases unmatched to any gene: 13. The CDR3 sequence is 18 residues long. The V gene's germline CDR1 is KGHSH and CDR2 LQKENI. The chain's CDR3 is CASSLNRAGGRTYNEQFF. The CDR3 coding sequence is TGTGCCAGCTCACTCAACAGAGCAGGGGGCCGGACCTACAATGAGCAGTTCTTC.

V is TRBV6-5 and J is TRBJ1-2; D is possibly TRBD1 (6 bases). The CDR3 is 14 amino acids. V gave up 6 bases and J gave up 2 bases, with 13 bases separating them. The germline gives CDR1 MNHEY, CDR2 SVGAGI. The CDR3 region has the DNA TGTGCCAGCAGCCCAACTACAGGGAACTATGGCTACACCTTC. Its protein is CASSPTTGNYGYTF.

This clone was observed once. The rearrangement joins TRBV7-9 to TRBJ1-2, with TRBD1 identical over 8 bases. The CDR3 covers 14 residues. Germline V gene data show CDR1 as SEHNR and CDR2 as FQNEAQ (reference sequence). Trimming at V came to 4 bases and at J to 4 bases, leaving 5 bases not matched to a gene. In DNA, the CDR3 is TGTGCCAGCAGCTCAGACAGGGGCCCCTATGGCTACACCTTC. It specifies CASSSDRGPYGYTF.

The CDR3 here is CASSAAIRGGQAVNSPLHF. The CDR3 bases are TGTGCCAGCAGCGCGGCGATACGGGGGGGACAGGCCGTTAATTCACCCCTCCACTTT. The chain carries TRBV7-8 and TRBJ1-6; 8 nucleotides line up with TRBD1. The germline gives CDR1 SGHVS, CDR2 FQNEAQ. CDR3 length: 19 residues. V gave up 5 bases and J gave up 6 bases; unmatched junction bases: 18.

The CDR3 loop is CASSVGGGFSTYEQYF. Written as DNA, the CDR3 is TGTGCCAGCAGCGTGGGCGGGGGCTTCTCCACCTACGAGCAGTACTTC. This chain connects TRBV9 to TRBJ2-7; TRBD2 might be the D (7 bases). Per germline, CDR1 SGDLS and CDR2 YYNGEE. The CDR3 is 16 amino acids. V dropped 2 bases and J dropped 2 bases, with 17 bases sitting between them.

Of note for this clone: Other DNA variants within this sample encode the same CDR3. CDR3 amino acids: CASSQGVNTEAFF. The CDR3 nucleotides are TGTGCCAGCAGCCAAGGCGTGAACACTGAAGCTTTCTTT. The J gene is TRBJ1-1, the V gene TRBV14; unclear D gene. Trimming shortened V by 1 base and J by 0 bases, and 3 bases separated the two germline ends. The CDR3 is 13 amino acids. Germline-derived CDR1 and CDR2 are SGHDN and FVKESK.

This rearrangement joins TRBV5-1 to TRBJ1-4, with D tentatively TRBD1 (5 bases). Germline V gives CDR1 SGHRS, CDR2 YFSETQ. With 4 bases removed from V and 6 bases from J, the gap between germline ends came to 10 bases. This CDR3 has 13 amino acids. CDR3: CASSPGTDEKLFF. CDR3 bases: TGCGCCAGCAGCCCAGGGACGGATGAAAAACTGTTTTTT.

The V gene is TRBV30, the J gene TRBJ2-7; 13 bases match TRBD2. Per the germline V gene, CDR1 is GTSNPN and CDR2 is SVGIG (reference sequence). The CDR3 contains 12 residues. Trimming removed 8 bases from V and 2 bases from J; junction bases left unmatched: 0. The CDR3 is CAGTSGTYEQYF. CDR3 in DNA: TGTGCCGGGACTAGCGGGACCTACGAGCAGTACTTC.

The genes are TRBV28 and TRBJ2-3; perhaps TRBD1 as D (6 bases). Deletions cut 10 bases from V and 2 bases from J, with 19 bases between. The CDR3 contains 15 residues. Per the germline V gene, CDR1 is MDHEN and CDR2 is SYDVKM. The DNA for the CDR3 is TGTGCCATTTCACCTACAGGGTCCTACACAGATACGCAGTATTTT. It codes for CAISPTGSYTDTQYF.

This chain uses TRBV27 with TRBJ1-2; D possibly corresponds to TRBD1 (5 bases). The CDR3 loop spans 15 amino acids. The germline CDR1 and CDR2 sequences are MNHEY and SMNVEV (reference sequence). V was shortened by 5 bases and J by 4 bases, with 17 bases between the two germline ends. The CDR3 coding sequence is TGTGCCAGCAGTCCCAGGGATTCCAGACCCTATGGCTACACCTTC. Protein sequence: CASSPRDSRPYGYTF.

V is TRBV4-2 and J is TRBJ2-5; 13 bases agree with TRBD2. Germline values: CDR1 LGHNA, CDR2 YNFKEQ. The CDR3 contains 21 residues. After removal of 0 bases from V and 2 bases from J, the junction contained 15 bases not matched to a gene. The CDR3 nucleotides are TGTGCCAGCAGCCAAGATCCTAAGGGACTAGCGGGATCATTCGTTCAAGAGACCCAGTACTTC. It yields the protein CASSQDPKGLAGSFVQETQYF.

CDR3 sequence reads: CASSLSETGISELFF. The CDR3 bases are TGTGCCAGCAGCTTGTCGGAGACAGGGATAAGTGAACTGTTTTTT. The chain carries TRBV5-4 and TRBJ1-4, with 7 bases identical to TRBD1. Germline V gene data show CDR1 as SGHNT and CDR2 as YYREEE (reference sequence). V lost 1 base to trimming and J lost 12 bases; unmatched junction nucleotides: 12. The CDR3 consists of 15 residues.

In this sample, this clone turned up a few times. The rearrangement uses TRBV27 and TRBJ1-6; TRBD1 might be the D (6 bases). This CDR3 region has 15 residues. V lost 1 base, J lost 9 bases, and 13 bases lay in between. The germline CDR1 and CDR2 sequences are MNHEY and SMNVEV (reference sequence). The CDR3 DNA sequence: TGTGCCAGCAGTTTATTAACAGGGCTGAGTTCACCCCTCCACTTT. It translates to CASSLLTGLSSPLHF.

This clone was seen a single time. The genes are TRBV19 and TRBJ2-7; 8 bases are shared with TRBD2. This CDR3 spans 13 amino acids. V dropped 5 bases and J dropped 7; count of bases not matched to a gene: 7. Germline V gene data show CDR1 as LNHDA and CDR2 as SQIVND (reference sequence). Here the CDR3 DNA reads TGTGCCAGTAGTTCCCGGGAGGGACGGGAGCAGTACTTC. It yields the protein CASSSREGREQYF.

The V call is TRBV13, the J call TRBJ2-7; the D is unclear. CDR3 length: 11 residues. Looked up from germline, CDR1 is PRHDT and CDR2 is FYEKMQ (reference sequence). V was clipped by 2 bases and J by 3 bases, with 2 bases between them. This CDR3 is CASSLIYEQYF. The CDR3 DNA follows: TGTGCCAGCAGCTTAATCTACGAGCAGTACTTC.

The chain employs TRBV5-1 and TRBJ1-1, with a weak D call TRBD1 (5 bases). CDR1 is SGHRS and CDR2 is YFSETQ in the germline V gene. This CDR3 has 14 residues. V lost 2 bases and J 1 base, leaving 9 bases between the germline ends. The CDR3 loop is CASSLQVGNTEAFF. The CDR3 nucleotides are TGCGCCAGCAGCTTACAGGTTGGGAACACTGAAGCTTTCTTT.

The rearrangement links TRBV27 to TRBJ2-7, with 9 bases aligning to TRBD2. V trimming: 3 bases; J trimming: 2 bases; junction bases outside the gene matches: 2. The CDR3 runs to 14 residues. Germline V gene data show CDR1 as MNHEY and CDR2 as SMNVEV (reference sequence). The CDR3 DNA reads TGTGCCAGCAGTTTTAGCGGGAGCCCCTACGAGCAGTACTTC. Its protein is CASSFSGSPYEQYF.

This clone was picked up one time. V is TRBV4-3 and J is TRBJ2-1; 11 bases match TRBD2. Germline V lookup: CDR1 LGHNA, CDR2 YSLEER. V was clipped by 1 base and J by 8 bases; unmatched bases: 7. This CDR3 comprises 16 residues. CDR3 in DNA: TGCGCCAGCAGCCAAGCCTTAGCGGGAGGGGGCCATGAGCAGTTCTTC. This translates into CASSQALAGGGHEQFF.